The 32 T cell receptor beta chains below were found in one sample sequenced in a study of blood T cell repertoires in COVID-19. Repertoires were generated with immunoSEQ multiplex PCR, while TCRdb's copy carries only in-frame clones and drops some. The sample lists fewer than 300,000 clones, about nine tenths occurring once. Sequenced sample: peripheral blood. Receptors originate from a woman in her 30s with COVID-19, enrolled during active disease.

The chain joins TRBV11-3 to TRBJ1-3, with 7 nucleotides matching TRBD1. After removal of 2 bases from V and 10 bases from J, the junction contained 5 bases not matched to a gene. The germline gives CDR1 SGHNT, CDR2 YENEEA. The CDR3 extends over 13 amino acids. The CDR3 sequence: CASSLNPGQTIYF. The CDR3 DNA sequence: TGTGCCAGCAGCTTAAATCCGGGACAGACCATATATTTT.

J is TRBJ1-2 and V is TRBV7-2; D may be TRBD1 (5 bases). The V end was cut by 4 bases, the J end by 2 bases, with 11 bases between. Looked up from germline, CDR1 is SGHTA and CDR2 is FQGNSA. The CDR3 length is 14 residues. The CDR3 DNA reads as TGTGCCAGCAGCTCCCAACGGGGGAACTATGGCTACACCTTC. Translation gives CASSSQRGNYGYTF.

This chain joins TRBV11-2 and TRBJ2-7; TRBD2 matches 8 bases. There are 15 residues in the CDR3. V shed 4 bases, J shed 2 bases, and the junction held 7 bases outside the gene matches. Germline CDR1 is SGHAT and CDR2 is FQNNGV. CDR3 sequence reads: CASSSREGHTYEQYF. The CDR3 nucleotides read TGTGCCAGCAGCTCCCGGGAGGGCCACACCTACGAGCAGTACTTC. The full variable domain, its missing parts supplied by reference TRBV11-2 and TRBJ2-7, is EAGVAQSPRYKIIEKRQSVAFWCNPISGHATLYWYQQILGQGPKLLIQFQNNGVVDDSQLPKDRFSAERLKGVDSTLKIQPAKLEDSAVYLCASSSREGHTYEQYFGPGTRLTVT.

CDR3 nucleotide sequence: TGTGCCAGCAGTTTTCACAGGGAAAATCAGCCCCAGCATTTT. As protein: CASSFHRENQPQHF. This rearrangement joins TRBV28 to TRBJ1-5, with D possibly TRBD1 on 6 matching bases. Per the germline V gene, CDR1 is MDHEN and CDR2 is SYDVKM. V lost 3 bases to trimming and J lost 4 bases, with 10 bases between them. This CDR3 has 14 amino acids.

V gene TRBV7-2 combines with J gene TRBJ2-5; D uncertain. The CDR3 runs 14 residues. V was clipped by 1 base and J by 5 bases, with 11 bases between them. In germline, CDR1 is SGHTA, CDR2 FQGNSA. CDR3 sequence reads: CASSLEVSRETQYF. DNA of the CDR3: TGTGCCAGCAGCTTAGAGGTTTCTAGGGAGACCCAGTACTTC.

The chain uses TRBV30 and TRBJ2-1; D might be TRBD2 (6 bases). V gave up 5 bases and J gave up 9 bases, with 11 bases separating them. This CDR3 is 11 amino acids long. The germline V gene has CDR1 GTSNPN and CDR2 SVGIG (reference sequence). The CDR3 DNA is TGTGCCTGGGGTGGGGGAGGTGAGCAGTTCTTC. Its translation is CAWGGGGEQFF. The variable domain in full, with the rest retrieved from reference TRBV30 and TRBJ2-1, is SQTIHQWPATLVQPVGSPLSLECTVEGTSNPNLYWYRQAAGRGLQLLFYSVGIGQISSEVPQNLSASRPQDRQFILSSKKLLLSDSGFYLCAWGGGGEQFFGPGTRLTVL.

J is TRBJ1-1 and V is TRBV12-3 or TRBV12-4; 7 bases are shared with TRBD1. With V trimmed by 3 bases and J by 11 bases, 3 bases remained unmatched. The CDR3 is 11 residues long. Written as DNA, the CDR3 is TGTGCCAGCAGTTTTGACAGGGTCGCTTTCTTT. Its translation is CASSFDRVAFF.

This chain connects TRBV11-3 to TRBJ2-3, with a tentative D call TRBD2 (5 bases). V gave up 5 bases and J gave up 4 bases, with 13 bases separating them. Germline values: CDR1 SGHNT, CDR2 YENEEA. This CDR3 region has 14 residues. CDR3 residues: CASSPVRGSDTQYF. CDR3 DNA sequence: TGTGCCAGCAGCCCCGTCAGAGGGTCAGATACGCAGTATTTT.

The chain joins TRBV6-6 to TRBJ1-5; tentatively, D is TRBD1 (5 bases). Germline V lookup: CDR1 MNHNY, CDR2 SVGAGI (reference sequence). The CDR3 sequence is 16 residues long. Trimming shortened V by 8 bases and J by 6 bases, and 23 bases separated the two germline ends. This chain's CDR3 is CASSLLGGRVGQPQHF. The CDR3 region has the DNA TGTGCCAGCTCTCTACTGGGGGGAAGGGTTGGTCAGCCCCAGCATTTT.

The chain combines TRBV12-3 or TRBV12-4 with TRBJ2-5; no firm D call. The CDR3 totals 13 residues. V lost 2 bases and J 5 bases, leaving 9 bases between the germline ends. The CDR3 coding sequence is TGTGCCAGCAGTTTACTGGCTTCGGAGACCCAGTACTTC. Translation: CASSLLASETQYF.

V gene TRBV2 combines with J gene TRBJ2-1, with TRBD2 matching over 8 bases. Looked up from germline, CDR1 is SNHLY and CDR2 is FYNNEI. V lost 8 bases, J lost 3 bases, and 12 bases stayed unmatched. The CDR3 has 16 residues. The DNA for the CDR3 is TGTGCCAGCGGACCCTCGGGACTAGAAGACTACAATGAGCAGTTCTTC. Its protein product is CASGPSGLEDYNEQFF.

The sample holds one count of this clone. This chain connects TRBV29-1 to TRBJ2-7; D unresolved. The germline V and J ends were trimmed by 5 bases and 3 bases, with 14 bases remaining between them. The CDR3 is 13 residues long. Germline CDR1 SQVTM, CDR2 ANQGSEA. CDR3 bases: TGCAGCGTTCTGGCTAGGAGTAACTACGAGCAGTACTTC. Translated, it gives CSVLARSNYEQYF.

The rearrangement joins TRBV5-4 to TRBJ2-2; 11 bases are a match to TRBD2. J lost 5 bases, V lost 0 bases, and 3 bases had no gene match. This CDR3 has 16 residues. Germline loops: CDR1 SGHNT, CDR2 YYREEE (reference sequence). The CDR3 is CASSLDLAGGTGELFF. The CDR3 bases are TGTGCCAGCAGCTTGGATCTAGCGGGAGGTACCGGGGAGCTGTTTTTT.

This sequence joins TRBV5-4 and TRBJ2-7; D gene unclear. The length of the CDR3 is 13 residues. Trimming left V 0 bases short and J 0 bases short, with 4 bases between. From germline, CDR1 is SGHNT and CDR2 YYREEE (reference sequence). The CDR3 DNA reads as TGTGCCAGCAGCTTGGGCAGCTCCTACGAGCAGTACTTC. As protein: CASSLGSSYEQYF.

The chain couples TRBV5-1 to TRBJ2-7; D gene ambiguous. Per germline, CDR1 SGHRS and CDR2 YFSETQ. This CDR3 region has 13 residues. With 0 bases removed from V and 2 bases from J, the gap between germline ends came to 6 bases. The CDR3 is CASSLGGPYEQYF. The CDR3 DNA is TGCGCCAGCAGCTTGGGTGGCCCCTACGAGCAGTACTTC.

The chain recombines TRBV19 with TRBJ2-7; 8 positions agree with TRBD1. Germline CDR1 reads LNHDA; CDR2 reads SQIVND (reference sequence). Trimming took 4 bases from V and 0 from J; bases not matched to a gene: 8. This CDR3 is built from 16 residues. CDR3: CASSTGTGSLSYEQYF. Written as DNA, the CDR3 is TGTGCCAGTAGTACCGGGACAGGAAGTCTCTCCTACGAGCAGTACTTC.

This chain connects TRBV7-9 to TRBJ2-7; 8 bases line up with TRBD1. CDR1 is SEHNR, CDR2 FQNEAQ, per germline (reference sequence). V dropped 1 base and J dropped 6; count of bases not matched to a gene: 5. CDR3 length: 14 amino acids. CDR3: CASSLEGRGPEQYF. CDR3 DNA: TGTGCCAGCAGCTTAGAGGGCAGGGGGCCCGAGCAGTACTTC. Full variable domain (rest looked up from reference TRBV7-9 and TRBJ2-7): DTGVSQNPRHKITKRGQNVTFRCDPISEHNRLYWYRQTLGQGPEFLTYFQNEAQLEKSRLLSDRFSAERPKGSFSTLEIQRTEQGDSAMYLCASSLEGRGPEQYFGPGTRLTVT.

This chain connects TRBV6-4 to TRBJ1-1; weak D call: TRBD1 (5 bases). The CDR3 consists of 15 residues. Germline V lookup: CDR1 MRHNA, CDR2 SNTAGT. Trimming left V 0 bases short and J 2 bases short, with 10 bases between. DNA of the CDR3: TGTGCCAGCAGTGACTCCGCGGGGGGTAACACTGAAGCTTTCTTT. Protein product: CASSDSAGGNTEAFF.

The V and J genes are TRBV19 and TRBJ1-5, with D unclear. The CDR3 runs 14 residues. Germline CDR1 LNHDA, CDR2 SQIVND (reference sequence). V was shortened by 3 bases and J by 4 bases, with 10 bases between the two germline ends. CDR3 residues: CASSMVTENQPQHF. The CDR3 bases are TGTGCCAGTAGTATGGTGACGGAGAATCAGCCCCAGCATTTT.

This clone was observed once. The germline gene is not matched at one end of the junction; a read error may be the cause. The V and J genes are TRBV5-6 and TRBJ2-7; 9 positions match TRBD1. The CDR3 runs 12 residues. Germline V gives CDR1 SGHDT, CDR2 YYEEEE. CDR3 sequence: CASSLEGDRAIF. DNA of the CDR3: TGTGCCAGCAGCTTGGAGGGGGACAGGGCCATCTTC.

V and J are TRBV5-1 and TRBJ2-1; 14 bases match TRBD2. V was pared by 2 bases and J by 6 bases, with 7 bases of the junction left unmatched. The CDR3 has 17 amino acids. The germline V gene encodes CDR1 SGHRS and CDR2 YFSETQ. The CDR3 sequence: CASSLPGTSGSGNEQFF. The CDR3 DNA follows: TGCGCCAGCAGCTTACCCGGGACTAGCGGGAGCGGCAATGAGCAGTTCTTC.

The DNA for the CDR3 is TGTGCCAGTATGGGACAGGGGCCAGATACGCAGTATTTT. It is translated as CASMGQGPDTQYF. The rearrangement joins TRBV19 to TRBJ2-3; 10 bases map to TRBD1. J lost 4 bases, V lost 7 bases, and 2 bases had no gene match. Germline assignment: CDR1 LNHDA and CDR2 SQIVND (reference sequence). This CDR3 has 13 residues.

The chain has TRBV6-5 and TRBJ1-1; 7 bases map to TRBD1. The germline V gene has CDR1 MNHEY and CDR2 SVGAGI. V dropped 6 bases and J dropped 1; count of bases not matched to a gene: 8. The CDR3 is 15 residues long. CDR3 loop: CASSKQGSRNTEAFF. CDR3 DNA sequence: TGTGCCAGCAGCAAACAGGGGTCTAGGAACACTGAAGCTTTCTTT.

The chain employs TRBV27 and TRBJ2-7; 7 bases agree with TRBD1. From germline, CDR1 is MNHEY and CDR2 SMNVEV (reference sequence). The CDR3 has 15 amino acids. The V segment lost 5 bases and the J segment 0 bases; nucleotides outside the gene matches: 7. The CDR3 loop reads CASSEQGPSSYEQYF. In DNA form, the CDR3 reads TGTGCCAGCAGTGAACAGGGGCCGAGCTCCTACGAGCAGTACTTC.

The V call is TRBV11-2, the J call TRBJ2-7; TRBD2 matches at 7 bases. The J segment lost 1 base and the V segment lost 5 bases, leaving 5 bases of the junction unmatched. The V gene's germline CDR1 is SGHAT and CDR2 FQNNGV. The CDR3 is made up of 14 amino acids. The CDR3 nucleotides are TGTGCCAGCAGCCCGGGAGGTTCTTCCTACGAGCAGTACTTC. It is translated as CASSPGGSSYEQYF.

The rearrangement links TRBV9 to TRBJ1-4; TRBD1 matches 9 bases. CDR1 is SGDLS and CDR2 is YYNGEE in the germline V gene. The junction had 7 bases not matched to a gene; V was cut back by 3 bases and J by 7 bases. This CDR3 has 15 residues. CDR3 in amino acids: CASSARDREGEKLFF. The CDR3 coding sequence is TGTGCCAGCAGCGCCCGGGACAGGGAGGGTGAAAAACTGTTTTTT.

The sample holds one count of this clone. The rearrangement links TRBV30 to TRBJ2-5; the match to TRBD2 covers 10 bases. Per the germline V gene, CDR1 is GTSNPN and CDR2 is SVGIG (reference sequence). The length of the CDR3 is 13 residues. J lost 0 bases, V lost 7 bases, and 2 bases had no gene match. Written as DNA, the CDR3 is TGTGCCTTAGCGGGAGGTTACCAAGAGACCCAGTACTTC. Translation gives CALAGGYQETQYF.

This rearrangement joins TRBV13 to TRBJ2-3; 7 bases are a match to TRBD2. The germline V gene encodes CDR1 PRHDT and CDR2 FYEKMQ (reference sequence). The CDR3 runs 17 residues. J gave up 4 bases and V 5 bases, and 15 bases lay outside the gene matches. CDR3 DNA sequence: TGTGCCAGCAGCCCTGATATAGTGGGAGGGCCAGCAGATACGCAGTATTTT. Translated, it gives CASSPDIVGGPADTQYF.

This chain links TRBV18 with TRBJ2-1, with 12 bases identical to TRBD2. The germline V gene has CDR1 KGHSH and CDR2 LQKENI. V shed 3 bases, J shed 2 bases, and the junction held 2 bases outside the gene matches. This CDR3 comprises 16 residues. In DNA, the CDR3 is TGTGCCAGCTCACCCGGGACTAGCGGGCCCTACAATGAGCAGTTCTTC. This sequence encodes CASSPGTSGPYNEQFF.

J is TRBJ2-5 and V is TRBV30; 8 nucleotides align to TRBD1. The CDR3 is 13 residues long. V was pared by 8 bases and J by 4 bases, with 9 bases of the junction left unmatched. Per the germline V gene, CDR1 is GTSNPN and CDR2 is SVGIG (reference sequence). The CDR3 bases are TGTGCCAGTACCGGGACAGGCTCAGAGACCCAGTACTTC. Translation gives CASTGTGSETQYF.

The chain links TRBV6-5 to TRBJ1-4; 8 bases fit TRBD1. Germline CDR1 MNHEY, CDR2 SVGAGI. This CDR3 contains 15 residues. Trimming at V came to 8 bases and at J to 3 bases, leaving 8 bases not matched to a gene. CDR3 in DNA: TGTGCCAGCGGCCGAAGACAGGGGTCTAATGAAAAACTGTTTTTT. This sequence encodes CASGRRQGSNEKLFF.

The chain's CDR3 is CASSLMGASEAFF. The CDR3 DNA sequence: TGTGCCAGCAGTTTAATGGGGGCCTCTGAAGCTTTCTTT. This rearrangement joins TRBV27 to TRBJ1-1; the D gene is possibly TRBD1 (6 bases). The germline CDR1 and CDR2 sequences are MNHEY and SMNVEV (reference sequence). This CDR3 is built from 13 residues. V was trimmed by 2 bases and J by 6 bases, leaving 10 bases between them.